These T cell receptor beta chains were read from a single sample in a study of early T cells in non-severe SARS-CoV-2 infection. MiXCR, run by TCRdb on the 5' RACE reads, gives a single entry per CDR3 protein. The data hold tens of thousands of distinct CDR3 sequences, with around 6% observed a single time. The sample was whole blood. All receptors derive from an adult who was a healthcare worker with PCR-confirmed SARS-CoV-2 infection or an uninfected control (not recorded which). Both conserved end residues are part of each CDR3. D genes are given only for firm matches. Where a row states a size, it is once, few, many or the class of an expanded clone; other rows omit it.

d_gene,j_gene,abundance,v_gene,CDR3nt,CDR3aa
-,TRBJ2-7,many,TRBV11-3,TGTGCCAGCAGCTGGGGAGGCCGCTACGAGCAGTACTTC,CASSWGGRYEQYF
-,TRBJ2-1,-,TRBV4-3,TGCGCCAGCAGCCAAGATTTTGGAGTGGGTGAGCAGTTCTTC,CASSQDFGVGEQFF
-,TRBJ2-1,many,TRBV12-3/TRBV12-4,TGTGCCAGCAGTTTTTGGGGGGCAGGCAATGAGCAGTTCTTC,CASSFWGAGNEQFF
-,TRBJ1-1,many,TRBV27,TGTGCCAGCAGTTTCGCGGGGAAGAACACTGAAGCTTTCTTT,CASSFAGKNTEAFF
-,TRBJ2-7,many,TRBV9,TGTGCCAGCAGCGTACCTCCCCTCTACGAGCAGTACTTC,CASSVPPLYEQYF
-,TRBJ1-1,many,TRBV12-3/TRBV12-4,TGTGCCAGCAACGCCCAGGGACTGAACACTGAAGCTTTCTTT,CASNAQGLNTEAFF
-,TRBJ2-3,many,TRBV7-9,TGTGCCAGCAGCTCCCGGGGGGCCACAGATACGCAGTATTTT,CASSSRGATDTQYF
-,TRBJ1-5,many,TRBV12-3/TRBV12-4,TGTGCCAGCAGTCCCACAGGGCAAGGTCAGCCCCAGCATTTT,CASSPTGQGQPQHF
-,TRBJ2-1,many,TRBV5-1,TGCGCCAGCAGCCTCTCGAGGGGGGGGCCCGGAGATGAGCAGTTCTTC,CASSLSRGGPGDEQFF
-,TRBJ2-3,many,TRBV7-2,TGTGCCAGCAGCTTAGAGGGGGGGCCAGATACGCAGTATTTT,CASSLEGGPDTQYF
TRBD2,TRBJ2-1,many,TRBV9,TGTGCCAGCAGCGTTACGACTAGCGGGGTATACAATGAGCAGTTCTTC,CASSVTTSGVYNEQFF
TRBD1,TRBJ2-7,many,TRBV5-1,TGCGCCAGCAGCTCGGCCGGGACAGGGACCTACGAGCAGTACTTC,CASSSAGTGTYEQYF
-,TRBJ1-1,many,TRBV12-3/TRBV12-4,TGTGCCAGCAGTTTGTTCAGTTCCATGAACACTGAAGCTTTCTTT,CASSLFSSMNTEAFF
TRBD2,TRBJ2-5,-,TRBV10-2,TGCGCCAGCAGCACCATTTGGGGGGGTCAGACCCAGTACTTC,CASSTIWGGQTQYF
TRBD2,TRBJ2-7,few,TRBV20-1,TGCAGTGCCACCCCCCTAATGCGGGAGGGGACCGACGAGCAGTACTTC,CSATPLMREGTDEQYF
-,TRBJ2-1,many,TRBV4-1,TGCGCCAGCAGCCAAGCGGGGAAAGGCAATGAGCAGTTCTTC,CASSQAGKGNEQFF
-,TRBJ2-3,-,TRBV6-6,TGTGCCAGCAGTTTAGCGGATAGCACAGATACGCAGTATTTT,CASSLADSTDTQYF
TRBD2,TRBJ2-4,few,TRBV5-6,TGTGCCAGCAGCCAAATGGCGGTGGGACTAGAAAACATTCAGTACTTC,CASSQMAVGLENIQYF
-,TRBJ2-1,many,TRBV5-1,TGCGCCAGCAGCACCTCCCTGGGGGTTATGTCAGGTGAGCAGTTCTTC,CASSTSLGVMSGEQFF
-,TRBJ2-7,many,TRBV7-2,TGTGCCAGCAGCTCCGGGATTTCCTCCTACGAGCAGTACTTC,CASSSGISSYEQYF
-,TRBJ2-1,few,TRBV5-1,TGCGCCAGCAGCATAAGTTACAATGAGCAGTTCTTC,CASSISYNEQFF
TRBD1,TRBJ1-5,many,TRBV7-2,TGTGCCAGCAGCTTAGAGGCAGGGGGACATCAGCCCCAGCATTTT,CASSLEAGGHQPQHF
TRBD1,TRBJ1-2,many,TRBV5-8,TGTGCCAGCAGCCTGGGACAGGTCGTCTATGGCTACACCTTC,CASSLGQVVYGYTF
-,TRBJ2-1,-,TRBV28,TGTGCCAGCAGTACACCTAGGAATGAGCAGTTCTTC,CASSTPRNEQFF
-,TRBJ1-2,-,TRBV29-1,TGCAGCGTTGTAGAGGATGGCTACACCTTC,CSVVEDGYTF
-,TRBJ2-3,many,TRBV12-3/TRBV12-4,TGTGCCAGCAGTTTGGCTAGCCGTAGCACAGATACGCAGTATTTT,CASSLASRSTDTQYF
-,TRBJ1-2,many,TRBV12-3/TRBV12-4,TGTGCCAGCAGTTTAAGGGCTAGCGGCGGCTACACCTTC,CASSLRASGGYTF
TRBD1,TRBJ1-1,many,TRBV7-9,TGTGCCAGCAGCTCCAGGGGGTCCGGGGAAACTGAAGCTTTCTTT,CASSSRGSGETEAFF
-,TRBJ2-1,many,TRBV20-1,TGCAGTGCTGGAGGGACCGGGCCCGCGGGGTTCTTC,CSAGGTGPAGFF
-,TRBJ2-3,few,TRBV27,TGTGCCAGCAGTTTATCCGGCAGGGACACAGATACGCAGTATTTT,CASSLSGRDTDTQYF
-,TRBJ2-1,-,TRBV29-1,TGCAGCGTTGAAGATCGGCGTGAGCAGTTCTTC,CSVEDRREQFF
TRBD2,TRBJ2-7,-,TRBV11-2,TGTGCCAGCAGCTCGACCCGGCGACTAGCGGGACGAGGCGAGCAGTACTTC,CASSSTRRLAGRGEQYF
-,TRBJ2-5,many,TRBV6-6,TGTGCCAGCCGACAGATTGGAACCGGGGAGACCCAGTACTTC,CASRQIGTGETQYF
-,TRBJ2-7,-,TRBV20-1,TGCAGTGCGCGGGCCAAACCCTACGAGCAGTACTTC,CSARAKPYEQYF
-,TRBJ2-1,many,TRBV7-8,TGTGCCAGCAGCCATTTCACAGGTCTAATATACAATGAGCAGTTCTTC,CASSHFTGLIYNEQFF
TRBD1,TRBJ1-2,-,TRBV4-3,TGCGCCAGCAGCCACCCTCTTACAGGGGGAGTTAACTATGGCTACACCTTC,CASSHPLTGGVNYGYTF
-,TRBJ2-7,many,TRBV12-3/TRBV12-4,TGTGCCAGCAGTTTAGTTGGGGTCGAGCAGTACTTC,CASSLVGVEQYF
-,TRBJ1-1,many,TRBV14,TGTGCCAGCAGCCAAGATAGCGGGGGGAACACTGAAGCTTTCTTT,CASSQDSGGNTEAFF
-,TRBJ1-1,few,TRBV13,TGTGCCAGCAGCTTATCTGCAGCCGAATCGGGGACTGAAGCTTTCTTT,CASSLSAAESGTEAFF
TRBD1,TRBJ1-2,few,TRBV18,TGTGCCAGCTCACCGGACAGGAACTATGGCTACACCTTC,CASSPDRNYGYTF
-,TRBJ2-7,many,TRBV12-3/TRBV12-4,TGTGCCAGCAGTTTTGGCGGGAACGAGCAGTACTTC,CASSFGGNEQYF
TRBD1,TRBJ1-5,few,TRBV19,TGTGCCAGTAGGGGGGGACAGCACAATCAGCCCCAGCATTTT,CASRGGQHNQPQHF
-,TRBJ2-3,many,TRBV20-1,TGCAGTGCACAATCGTGGGGGGGCACAGATACGCAGTATTTT,CSAQSWGGTDTQYF
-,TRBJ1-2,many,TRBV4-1,TGCGCCAGCAGCCAAGGCAAGGAAGGCTACACCTTC,CASSQGKEGYTF
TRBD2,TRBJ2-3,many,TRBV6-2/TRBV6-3,TGTGCCAGCAGTTATGGGACTATCCTGTTGAGTTCAGATACGCAGTATTTT,CASSYGTILLSSDTQYF
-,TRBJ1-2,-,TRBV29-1,TGCAGCGACTGGACTAACTATGGCTACACCTTC,CSDWTNYGYTF
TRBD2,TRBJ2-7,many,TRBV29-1,TGCAGCGTTACCTTAGCGGGAGGCCTCTACGAGCAGTACTTC,CSVTLAGGLYEQYF
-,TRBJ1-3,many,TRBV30,TGTGCCTGGAGTGTAAAGGGATCGGGCGGAAACACCATATATTTT,CAWSVKGSGGNTIYF
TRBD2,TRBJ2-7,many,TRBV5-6,TGTGCCAGCAGCCCGGGACTAGCGGGAGGCTTGGTGTACGAGCAGTACTTC,CASSPGLAGGLVYEQYF
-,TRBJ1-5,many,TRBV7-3,TGTGCCAGCGCCCTGGGGGCGCGACAGCCCCAGCATTTT,CASALGARQPQHF
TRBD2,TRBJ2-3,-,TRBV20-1,TGCAGTGCCCCCGGACTAGCGGACATCACAGATACGCAGTATTTT,CSAPGLADITDTQYF
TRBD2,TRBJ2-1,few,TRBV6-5,TGTGCCAGCCAGCGGGGAGGGGTATTGGCCTACAATGAGCAGTTCTTC,CASQRGGVLAYNEQFF
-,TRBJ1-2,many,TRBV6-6,TGTGCCAGCAGCCAGGGGAACGGGGATGGCTACACCTTC,CASSQGNGDGYTF
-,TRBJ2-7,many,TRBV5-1,TGCGCCAGCAGCTTGGCCACGGCCCTCTACGAGCAGTACTTC,CASSLATALYEQYF
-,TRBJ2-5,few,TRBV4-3,TGCGCCAGCAGCCAAGCAGCGGTTGCCCAAGAGACCCAGTACTTC,CASSQAAVAQETQYF
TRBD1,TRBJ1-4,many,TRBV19,TGTGCCAGTAGTGTTCCAACAGGGGCTTTTATTGAAAAACTGTTTTTT,CASSVPTGAFIEKLFF
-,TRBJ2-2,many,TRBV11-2,TGTGCCAGCAGCTCGTTGGGAGGGAACACCGGGGAGCTGTTTTTT,CASSSLGGNTGELFF
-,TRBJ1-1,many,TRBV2,TGTGCCAGCAGTGAACGACAGGCCGAGCGAGGTGAAGCTTTCTTT,CASSERQAERGEAFF
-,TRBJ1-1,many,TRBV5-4,TGTGCCAGCAGCTTGGGGATGGGGTTGAACACTGAAGCTTTCTTT,CASSLGMGLNTEAFF